The clone carrying this T cell receptor beta chain was seen many times. This specimen belongs to a study of CDR3 diversity in severe acne. Each CDR3 protein gets one entry after TCRdb re-called the PCR reads with MiXCR. The profile covers approximately 97,000 distinct CDR3 sequences, with about half appearing a single time and roughly 12% taken by the ten largest. In germline, CDR1 is MRHNA, CDR2 SNTAGT. The CDR3 loop spans 15 amino acids. The V segment lost 2 bases and the J segment 6 bases; nucleotides outside the gene matches: 2. This chain connects TRBV6-4 to TRBJ2-1, with 12 bases fitting TRBD2. Material for sequencing was blood. The sequence was collected from a male donor with acne. The CDR3 is CASSDVTSGSNEQFF. CDR3 nucleotide sequence: TGTGCCAGCAGTGACGTGACTAGCGGGAGCAATGAGCAGTTCTTC.